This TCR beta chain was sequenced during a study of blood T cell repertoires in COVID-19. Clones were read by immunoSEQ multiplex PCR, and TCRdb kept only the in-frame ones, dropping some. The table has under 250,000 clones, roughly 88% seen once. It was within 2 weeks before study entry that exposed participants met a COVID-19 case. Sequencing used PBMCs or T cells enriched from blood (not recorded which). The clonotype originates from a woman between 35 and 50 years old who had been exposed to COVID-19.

The CDR3 loop is CASRLRLATDTQYF. The CDR3 nucleotides are TGTGCCAGCAGACTCAGACTAGCCACAGATACGCAGTATTTT. This chain links TRBV28 with TRBJ2-3, with 7 bases aligning to TRBD2. The CDR3 is made up of 14 amino acids. Germline values: CDR1 MDHEN, CDR2 SYDVKM. Trimming cost V 6 bases and J 2 bases; bases outside gene matches: 5.